These 10 T cell receptor beta chains share one sample of origin, sequenced in a study of T cell responses to AZD1222 COVID-19 vaccine. Sequenced by immunoSEQ multiplex PCR; TCRdb stores in-frame clones only, minus some. The sample consists of more than 110,000 clones, roughly 92% of them appearing once. The sample in question was peripheral blood, obtained on day 0 of AZD1222 vaccination. These receptors were taken from an adult in good health.

V and J are TRBV10-3 and TRBJ1-4; 8 bases agree with TRBD1. Germline loops: CDR1 ENHRY, CDR2 SYGVKD. The CDR3 is made up of 16 amino acids. Trimming took 6 bases from V and 5 from J; bases not matched to a gene: 11. CDR3 bases: TGTGCCATCAGCAACTATCCGACAGGGGAGAATGAAAAACTGTTTTTT. It codes for CAISNYPTGENEKLFF.

This rearrangement joins TRBV24-1 to TRBJ2-7, with D hard to call. This CDR3 comprises 13 residues. Germline lookup yields CDR1 KGHDR and CDR2 SFDVKD. Trimming took off 5 bases at V and 2 bases at J, with 9 bases between the two ends. The CDR3 sequence: CATSVWFTYEQYF. As DNA, the CDR3 is TGTGCCACCAGTGTGTGGTTCACCTACGAGCAGTACTTC.

The chain has TRBV15 and TRBJ1-1; 7 nucleotides align to TRBD1. CDR1 LNHNV and CDR2 YYDKDF come from the germline V gene (reference sequence). Losses at the gene ends were 2 bases for V and 4 bases for J; bases not matched to a gene: 4. The CDR3 runs to 14 residues. The CDR3 nucleotides are TGTGCCACCAGCAGACGGGGGACAGCCACTGAAGCTTTCTTT. As protein: CATSRRGTATEAFF.

The J gene is TRBJ1-1, the V gene TRBV6-2 or TRBV6-3; D not certain. The CDR3 runs 14 residues. Trimming left V 2 bases short and J 1 base short, with 8 bases between. CDR1 MNHEY and CDR2 SVGEGT come from the germline V gene. The CDR3 sequence: CASSYVIKNTEAFF. CDR3 in DNA: TGTGCCAGCAGTTACGTTATAAAGAACACTGAAGCTTTCTTT.

The rearrangement joins TRBV4-3 to TRBJ1-6; the match to TRBD1 covers 10 bases. Germline values: CDR1 LGHNA, CDR2 YSLEER. The J segment lost 6 bases and the V segment lost 2 bases, leaving 1 base of the junction unmatched. The CDR3 has 15 amino acids. CDR3 sequence: CASSQRQGANSPLHF. The CDR3 bases are TGCGCCAGCAGCCAACGACAGGGGGCTAATTCACCCCTCCACTTT.

This clone came up once. The chain joins TRBV27 to TRBJ2-3, with 7 bases lining up with TRBD2. With V trimmed by 1 base and J by 0 bases, 1 base remained unmatched. This CDR3 spans 15 amino acids. Germline CDR1 reads MNHEY; CDR2 reads SMNVEV (reference sequence). DNA for the CDR3: TGTGCCAGCAGTTTATATAGCGGGAGCACAGATACGCAGTATTTT. It is translated as CASSLYSGSTDTQYF.

The chain links TRBV16 to TRBJ1-6; unclear D gene. The ends were cut back, 4 bases at V and 6 bases at J, with 10 bases in the middle. CDR3 size: 14 residues. Germline V gene sequence: CDR1 KGHSY, CDR2 FQNENV. The DNA of the CDR3 is TGTGCCAGCAGCCTTTACGGGGTTAATTCACCCCTCCACTTT. Protein sequence: CASSLYGVNSPLHF.

The rearrangement uses TRBV7-2 and TRBJ1-1, with TRBD1 matching over 8 bases. This CDR3 is built from 14 residues. The V and J ends lost 5 bases and 4 bases, in that order; junction bases with no gene match: 6. Germline V gene lookup returns CDR1 SGHTA and CDR2 FQGNSA. The CDR3 spells CASSPNRGITEAFF. The CDR3 DNA sequence: TGTGCCAGCAGCCCCAACAGGGGGATCACTGAAGCTTTCTTT.

The chain has TRBV28 and TRBJ1-5, with 7 positions matching TRBD1. The ends lost 5 bases at V and 3 bases at J; junction bases unmatched: 7. The CDR3 covers 15 residues. Germline V gene sequence: CDR1 MDHEN, CDR2 SYDVKM. For the CDR3, the DNA is TGTGCCAGCAGTATCAGGGGGAGGGTCAATCAGCCCCAGCATTTT. Translation: CASSIRGRVNQPQHF.

The chain has TRBV24-1 and TRBJ1-2, with D possibly being TRBD1 (6 bases). The CDR3 extends over 14 amino acids. CDR1 and CDR2 (germline): KGHDR, SFDVKD. V lost 6 bases to trimming and J lost 4 bases, with 14 bases between them. CDR3 region: CATSLRQDTYGYTF. CDR3 bases: TGTGCCACCAGTCTCAGACAGGACACCTATGGCTACACCTTC.